The 30 T cell receptor beta chains in this list originate from one sample, sequenced in a study of metastatic and nonmetastatic thyroid tumors. Patients were all untreated before their thyroid surgery. TCRdb re-clonotyped the PCR reads through MiXCR. The table has under 7,500 clones, around 29% seen once. Sequencing used adjacent normal tissue. All receptors derive from a female donor with papillary thyroid cancer or a benign thyroid nodule (not recorded which). Some clones in this sample may be carry-over from other donors' samples.

This clone ranks as medium-sized. The chain has TRBV20-1 and TRBJ1-5; 8 nucleotides match TRBD1. The CDR3 extends over 16 amino acids. Germline V gene data show CDR1 as DFQATT and CDR2 as SNEGSKA (reference sequence). The trim removed 4 bases at V and 0 bases at J, leaving 8 bases unmatched. The DNA for the CDR3 is TGCAGTGCTAATGACAGGGGAAAGTATAGCAATCAGCCCCAGCATTTT. It is translated as CSANDRGKYSNQPQHF.

This clone has a handful of counts. The chain has TRBV30 and TRBJ1-5; D is perhaps TRBD1 (5 bases). CDR3 length equals 17 residues. Trimming took off 3 bases at V and 6 bases at J, with 24 bases between the two ends. Germline-derived CDR1 and CDR2 are GTSNPN and SVGIG (reference sequence). CDR3: CAWSLSRGLSFGQPQHF. CDR3 DNA: TGTGCCTGGAGCCTTTCGAGGGGTTTGAGTTTCGGTCAGCCCCAGCATTTT.

In this sample, this clone turned up a few times. At one end the junction does not follow the germline gene, possibly because of a read error. The chain uses TRBV6-2 or TRBV6-3 and TRBJ2-7, with D possibly matching TRBD1 (7 bases). CDR1 is MNHEY, CDR2 SVGEGT, per germline. The CDR3 is 16 residues long. CDR3 sequence: CASTYAGTGTAYEQYF. The CDR3 DNA sequence: TGTGCCAGCACTTACGCGGGGACCGGGACAGCCTACGAGCAGTACTTC.

Within the sample, this clone is medium-sized. The rearrangement joins TRBV11-3 to TRBJ2-2; 12 positions agree with TRBD2. Germline V gene sequence: CDR1 SGHNT, CDR2 YENEEA. CDR3 length equals 15 residues. Unmatched junction bases numbered 4, after V lost 5 bases and J lost 6 bases. This CDR3 is CASSPASGGAGELFF. The CDR3 coding sequence is TGTGCCAGCAGCCCAGCTAGCGGGGGGGCCGGGGAGCTGTTTTTT.

This clone has a handful of counts. At one end, the junction sequence differs from germline, possibly due to a read error. The chain has TRBV28 and TRBJ2-5; D is possibly TRBD1 (6 bases). The CDR3 extends over 14 amino acids. Germline lookup yields CDR1 MDHEN and CDR2 SYDVKM. The CDR3 here is CTSSSQQGSETQYF. The CDR3 bases are TGTACCAGCAGTTCGCAACAGGGATCAGAGACCCAGTACTTC.

The chain links TRBV11-2 to TRBJ2-1; 8 nucleotides line up with TRBD2. After removal of 6 bases from V and 8 bases from J, the junction contained 12 bases not matched to a gene. CDR3 length: 15 residues. In germline, CDR1 is SGHAT, CDR2 FQNNGV. CDR3 DNA sequence: TGTGCCAGCAGTATTACTAGCGGCCTTGGGTATGAGCAGTTCTTC. It yields the protein CASSITSGLGYEQFF.

This clone was observed at least ten times. This rearrangement joins TRBV18 to TRBJ2-5; the D is unclear. The CDR3 has 13 amino acids. The germline CDR1 and CDR2 sequences are KGHSH and LQKENI. V was pared by 2 bases and J by 2 bases, with 6 bases between. The CDR3 region has the DNA TGTGCCAGCTCACCAGGTCAACAAGAGACCCAGTACTTC. Its translation: CASSPGQQETQYF.

V gene TRBV6-2 or TRBV6-3 combines with J gene TRBJ2-1, with a weak D call TRBD2 (6 bases). Trimming shortened V by 2 bases and J by 0 bases, and 14 bases separated the two germline ends. Germline V gene lookup returns CDR1 MNHEY and CDR2 SVGEGT. The CDR3 extends over 17 amino acids. Written as DNA, the CDR3 is TGTGCCAGCAGTTACGTAGCGCGGGGCGCCTCCTACAATGAGCAGTTCTTC. It translates to CASSYVARGASYNEQFF.

As concerns this clone: As the CDR3 is not closed by the conserved phenylalanine or tryptophan, this likely results from a read error. The gene calls are TRBV7-3 and TRBJ2-7; tentatively, D is TRBD2 (6 bases). The CDR3 contains 13 residues. The V end lost 2 bases, the J end lost 6 bases, and 11 bases lay between the germline ends. The germline V gene has CDR1 SGHTA and CDR2 FQGTGA. The CDR3 DNA is TGTGCCAGCAGCTTACCCGGGACTTCCGAGCAGTACCTC. It encodes CASSLPGTSEQYL.

This chain joins TRBV7-9 and TRBJ1-2; D is ambiguous. This CDR3 contains 14 residues. Germline V gene lookup returns CDR1 SEHNR and CDR2 FQNEAQ (reference sequence). V was trimmed by 4 bases and J by 0 bases, leaving 9 bases between them. Here the CDR3 reads CASSSSGANYGYTF. In DNA form, the CDR3 reads TGTGCCAGCAGCTCAAGCGGGGCTAACTATGGCTACACCTTC.

By share, this clone ranks as medium-sized. This chain joins TRBV3-1 and TRBJ2-7; D not certain. The germline CDR1 and CDR2 sequences are LGHDT and YNNKEL (reference sequence). This CDR3 contains 15 residues. Trimming removed 0 bases at V and 0 bases at J, with 9 bases between. In nucleotides, the CDR3 is TGTGCCAGCAGCCAAGAAGTCTGGCCCTCCTACGAGCAGTACTTC. Protein product: CASSQEVWPSYEQYF.

There are a few counts of this clone. Different DNA sequences within this sample yield the same CDR3. The gene calls are TRBV9 and TRBJ2-2; 7 nucleotides align to TRBD2. Looked up from germline, CDR1 is SGDLS and CDR2 is YYNGEE. The CDR3 has 15 amino acids. V was clipped by 0 bases and J by 6 bases; unmatched bases: 5. As DNA, the CDR3 is TGTGCCAGCAGCGTAGAGGGCGGGGGTGCCGGGGAGCTGTTTTTT. This translates into CASSVEGGGAGELFF.

This clone was detected only a few times. V is TRBV27 and J is TRBJ2-1; TRBD2 matches at 8 bases. Germline assignment: CDR1 MNHEY and CDR2 SMNVEV (reference sequence). The CDR3 spans 14 residues. Unmatched junction bases numbered 8, after V lost 3 bases and J lost 10 bases. CDR3 coding DNA: TGTGCCAGCAGTTTCCGGGAGGGCAATGGAGAGCAGTTCTTC. Translation gives CASSFREGNGEQFF.

V is TRBV6-2 or TRBV6-3 and J is TRBJ2-7; D might be TRBD1 (5 bases). This CDR3 is 14 amino acids long. Looked up from germline, CDR1 is MNHEY and CDR2 is SVGEGT. V lost 6 bases, J lost 2 bases, and 14 bases lay in between. CDR3 DNA: TGTGCCAGCAGGCAATCAGGGTCCCCCTACGAGCAGTACGTC. Amino acids: CASRQSGSPYEQYV.

This clone has only a few counts. The gene calls are TRBV27 and TRBJ2-5, with TRBD1 matching 11 bases. Losses at the gene ends were 0 bases for V and 2 bases for J; bases not matched to a gene: 5. In germline, CDR1 is MNHEY, CDR2 SMNVEV (reference sequence). CDR3 length: 17 amino acids. The CDR3 is CASSLSGQGGLQETQYF. The CDR3 region has the DNA TGTGCCAGCAGTTTATCGGGACAGGGGGGTCTGCAAGAGACCCAGTACTTC.

The sample holds one count of this clone. The V gene is TRBV11-2, the J gene TRBJ2-2; 8 bases fit TRBD2. In germline, CDR1 is SGHAT, CDR2 FQNNGV. The ends lost 4 bases at V and 4 bases at J; junction bases unmatched: 8. This CDR3 has 16 residues. The CDR3 loop is CASSSYSGTSTGELFF. CDR3 nucleotide sequence: TGTGCCAGCAGCTCGTATAGCGGGACCTCCACCGGGGAGCTGTTTTTT.

This chain uses TRBV14 with TRBJ2-3; D unresolved. The CDR3 extends over 14 amino acids. Trimming removed 4 bases at V and 5 bases at J, with 13 bases between. Per germline, CDR1 SGHDN and CDR2 FVKESK. The CDR3 reads CASSRLSGRDTQYF. CDR3 nucleotides: TGTGCCAGCAGCCGCCTTTCGGGCCGAGATACGCAGTATTTT. The full variable domain, in which reference TRBV14 and TRBJ2-3 provide the parts outside the CDR3, is EAGVTQFPSHSVIEKGQTVTLRCDPISGHDNLYWYRRVMGKEIKFLLHFVKESKQDESGMPNNRFLAERTGGTYSTLKVQPAELEDSGVYFCASSRLSGRDTQYFGPGTRLTVL.

This clone was counted a few times. This chain joins TRBV20-1 and TRBJ1-5, with 10 positions matching TRBD1. With 7 bases clipped from V and 5 bases from J, the junction kept 2 bases outside the gene matches. The CDR3 sequence is 12 residues long. CDR1 is DFQATT, CDR2 SNEGSKA, per germline (reference sequence). The CDR3 here is CSGTGGDQPQHF. As DNA, the CDR3 is TGCAGTGGGACAGGGGGTGATCAGCCCCAGCATTTT.

The table lists this clone with many counts. In the same sample, other DNA sequences code for this CDR3. The V gene is TRBV20-1, the J gene TRBJ2-5; tentatively, D is TRBD1 (6 bases). V shed 5 bases and J shed 2 bases, with 9 bases lying between them. This CDR3 region has 12 residues. Germline V gene data show CDR1 as DFQATT and CDR2 as SNEGSKA (reference sequence). CDR3 sequence reads: CSAPTGQETQYF. The CDR3 DNA follows: TGCAGTGCTCCTACAGGGCAAGAGACCCAGTACTTC.

This clone counts as medium-sized. This chain uses TRBV29-1 with TRBJ1-2, with 7 bases aligning to TRBD1. Trimming removed 4 bases from V and 0 bases from J; junction bases left unmatched: 5. Germline V lookup: CDR1 SQVTM, CDR2 ANQGSEA. The CDR3 runs 14 residues. The CDR3 protein is CSVARGTANYGYTF. The CDR3 DNA reads as TGCAGCGTTGCCCGGGGGACAGCTAACTATGGCTACACCTTC.

The chain combines TRBV6-5 with TRBJ1-2; a possible D gene is TRBD1 (6 bases). The CDR3 totals 16 residues. Germline loops: CDR1 MNHEY, CDR2 SVGAGI. The ends were cut back, 0 bases at V and 8 bases at J, with 19 bases in the middle. CDR3 sequence reads: CASSYSGGATGSGYTF. For the CDR3, the DNA is TGTGCCAGCAGTTACTCGGGTGGGGCTACAGGGAGCGGCTACACCTTC.

The gene calls are TRBV20-1 and TRBJ1-3; 7 nucleotides align to TRBD1. Germline assignment: CDR1 DFQATT and CDR2 SNEGSKA (reference sequence). Losses at the gene ends were 6 bases for V and 3 bases for J; bases not matched to a gene: 8. The CDR3 spans 14 residues. Written as DNA, the CDR3 is TGCAGTGCCCCCGACAGGGAAATTGGAAACACCATATATTTT. Translation gives CSAPDREIGNTIYF.

This clone has a count of ten or more. No conserved phenylalanine or tryptophan is present at the end of the CDR3, so a read error is the likely explanation. The limits of the CDR3 on the DNA are not certain, so only TCRdb's listed CDR3 is given. This chain links TRBV20-1 with TRBJ1-6; the D segment call TRBD1 is taken from the table without a DNA check. From germline, CDR1 is DFQATT and CDR2 SNEGSKA (reference sequence). The CDR3 length equals 15 residues, ends included. CDR3 residues: CSARELQGNNSPPHL.

Only a few counts were recorded for this clone. The chain links TRBV11-2 to TRBJ2-7; 10 bases fit TRBD2. The CDR3 is made up of 17 amino acids. Germline-derived CDR1 and CDR2 are SGHAT and FQNNGV. The junction had 9 bases not matched to a gene; V was cut back by 2 bases and J by 2 bases. CDR3 region: CASSLLSTSGFPYEQYF. The DNA for the CDR3 is TGTGCCAGCAGCTTATTGTCGACTAGCGGGTTTCCCTACGAGCAGTACTTC. Complete variable domain (other parts from reference TRBV11-2 and TRBJ2-7): EAGVAQSPRYKIIEKRQSVAFWCNPISGHATLYWYQQILGQGPKLLIQFQNNGVVDDSQLPKDRFSAERLKGVDSTLKIQPAKLEDSAVYLCASSLLSTSGFPYEQYFGPGTRLTVT.

Notes on this clone: One end of the junction does not line up with germline, which may come from a read error. This chain uses TRBV6-1 with TRBJ1-2; possible D gene TRBD1, 5 bases. CDR1 and CDR2 from the germline V gene are MNHNS and SASEGT. This CDR3 is 13 amino acids long. CDR3 in amino acids: CASSRDSNYGYTF. CDR3 coding DNA: TGTGCAAGCAGTCGTGACAGTAACTATGGCTACACCTTC.

The chain recombines TRBV20-1 with TRBJ2-3, with TRBD2 identical over 10 bases. In germline, CDR1 is DFQATT, CDR2 SNEGSKA (reference sequence). This CDR3 region has 14 residues. V dropped 5 bases and J dropped 6; count of bases not matched to a gene: 8. For the CDR3, the DNA is TGCAGTGCTTCTAGCGGGGGTAGTGGGGATACGCAGTATTTT. Translation: CSASSGGSGDTQYF.

The chain uses TRBV11-3 and TRBJ2-7; the match to TRBD1 covers 8 bases. The CDR3 totals 15 residues. The V gene's germline CDR1 is SGHNT and CDR2 YENEEA. After removal of 9 bases from V and 1 base from J, the junction contained 11 bases not matched to a gene. CDR3 nucleotides: TGTGCCAGTTCCCGGGACAGGAGTAGGTCCTACGAGCAGTACTTC. It is translated as CASSRDRSRSYEQYF.

Notes on this clone: One junction end disagrees with the germline gene, perhaps due to a read error. This chain connects TRBV12-3 or TRBV12-4 to TRBJ2-1, with 7 bases lining up with TRBD1. The CDR3 totals 12 residues. CDR3 in DNA: TGTGGCAGCAGTTTGGCCGGGACAGCGTCGTTCTTC. Translation gives CGSSLAGTASFF.

This clone is labeled as medium-sized. The genes are TRBV7-9 and TRBJ2-5; possibly TRBD2 for D (6 bases). Germline V gene data show CDR1 as SEHNR and CDR2 as FQNEAQ (reference sequence). The V gene lost 6 bases and the J gene lost 2 bases, with 13 bases spanning the gap. The CDR3 spans 14 residues. Here the CDR3 DNA reads TGTGCCAGCAGTCCGTCCGGGGGTCAAGAGACCCAGTACTTC. Protein product: CASSPSGGQETQYF.

The chain employs TRBV7-9 and TRBJ2-7; tentatively, D is TRBD1 (5 bases). The V gene lost 6 bases and the J gene lost 2 bases, with 11 bases spanning the gap. This CDR3 has 13 amino acids. Germline V CDR1 and CDR2: SEHNR, FQNEAQ (reference sequence). The CDR3 loop is CASSPGPPYEQYF. The DNA of the CDR3 is TGTGCCAGCAGTCCAGGGCCCCCCTACGAGCAGTACTTC.